The TCR beta chain under discussion was sequenced for a study of graft-versus-host responses after intestinal transplantation. Overall study context: Those transplanted obtained multivisceral, liver-intestinal, or isolated intestinal grafts. The recipients all started with anti-thymocyte globulin induction and then took tacrolimus and steroids for approximately 3 years.

Clones were read by immunoSEQ multiplex PCR, and TCRdb kept only the in-frame ones, dropping some. The sample has roughly 97,000 clones, roughly 90% seen once. Study results and caveats: High graft-versus-host to host-versus-graft clonal ratios were found in allografts of patients who had graft-donor T cell macrochimerism. Ileal or blood samples showed some GvH clones first, and such clones were also found in recipient marrow.

The CDR3 extends over 13 amino acids. V was clipped by 4 bases and J by 2 bases, with 6 bases between them. The V gene's germline CDR1 is MDHEN and CDR2 SYDVKM. Regarding this clone: What it binds is not known.

The clonotype was recovered from a human donor who received an intestinal transplant. The chain has TRBV28 and TRBJ1-5; D unclear. Sample: unstimulated CD4+ T cells sorted from spleen or lymph node cells, taken before intestinal transplant. CDR3 DNA sequence: TGTGCCAGCAGTTGGCAGCGCAATCAGCCCCAGCATTTT. Encoded protein: CASSWQRNQPQHF.